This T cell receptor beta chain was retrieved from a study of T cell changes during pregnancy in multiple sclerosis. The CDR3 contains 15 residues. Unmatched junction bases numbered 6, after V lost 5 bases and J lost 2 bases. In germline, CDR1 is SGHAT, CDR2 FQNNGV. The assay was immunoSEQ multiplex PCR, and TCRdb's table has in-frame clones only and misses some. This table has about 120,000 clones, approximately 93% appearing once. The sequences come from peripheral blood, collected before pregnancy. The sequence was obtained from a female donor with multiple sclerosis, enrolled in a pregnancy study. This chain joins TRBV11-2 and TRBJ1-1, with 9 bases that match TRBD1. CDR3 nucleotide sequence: TGTGCCAGCAGCGAATACAGGGGGCGTAACACTGAAGCTTTCTTT. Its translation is CASSEYRGRNTEAFF.